The entry below gives a single T cell receptor beta chain sequence along with its context. The target antigen is unknown. The data stem from a study of Ad26.COV2.S vaccination and SARS-CoV-2 variants. Study findings and constraints: Measurements of TCR breadth and depth may have given underestimates of the total T cell responses.

The CDR3 is 18 amino acids. CDR1 and CDR2 from the germline V gene are GTSNPN and SVGIG (reference sequence). V shed 3 bases and J 1 base; nucleotides not matched to a gene: 17. Indicated treatment: approximately 18 received Ad26.COV2.S at low or high dose, single or two shots; roughly five received placebo; per-sample allocation not given. Sampling took place 63 days after the first vaccine or placebo injection. Assay: immunoSEQ multiplex PCR; the TCRdb copy retains only in-frame clones and omits some. Found here are hundreds of thousands of clones, about nine tenths of them singletons; the top ten hold around 6.4%.

The material was peripheral blood, obtained in a trial of Ad26.COV2.S vaccine versus placebo. V usage is TRBV30 and J usage is TRBJ1-1, with 7 bases matching TRBD1. This TCR derives from a person aged 18-65 years who received the Ad26.COV2.S COVID-19 vaccine or a placebo. The CDR3 is CAWSLGTVSGRWNTEAFF. CDR3 coding DNA: TGTGCCTGGAGCCTAGGGACAGTCTCGGGTCGTTGGAACACTGAAGCTTTCTTT. Full variable domain (outside the CDR3, taken from reference TRBV30 and TRBJ1-1): SQTIHQWPATLVQPVGSPLSLECTVEGTSNPNLYWYRQAAGRGLQLLFYSVGIGQISSEVPQNLSASRPQDRQFILSSKKLLLSDSGFYLCAWSLGTVSGRWNTEAFFGQGTRLTVV.